These 32 T cell receptor beta chains originate from one sample sequenced in a study of response to subunit inactivated influenza vaccine. A single record per CDR3 protein comes from TCRdb applying MiXCR to the RT-PCR reads. The sample gives roughly 650,000 distinct CDR3 sequences, 14% of which show up once; about 7.4% is in the top ten. This material consisted of PBMCs from blood, taken less than 15 days before vaccination. The receptors here all came from a man aged 50 to 59 who received an inactivated influenza vaccine.

The genes are TRBV7-9 and TRBJ2-7, with D perhaps being TRBD1 or TRBD2 (5 bases each). Trimming pared 5 bases from V and 0 bases from J, leaving 14 bases between. CDR1 is SEHNR, CDR2 FQNEAQ, per germline (reference sequence). This CDR3 comprises 15 residues. The CDR3 DNA reads as TGTGCCAGCAGCCCTTGGGACGGATCCTCCTACGAGCAGTACTTC. Protein product: CASSPWDGSSYEQYF.

V and J are TRBV11-2 and TRBJ2-7; weak D call: TRBD1 (6 bases). V lost 1 base to trimming and J lost 3 bases, with 22 bases between them. The CDR3 runs to 18 residues. The germline gives CDR1 SGHAT, CDR2 FQNNGV. The CDR3 region has the DNA TGTGCCAGCAGCTTAGTCCGACGGACAGCCCCCATGGACTACGAGCAGTACTTC. This sequence encodes CASSLVRRTAPMDYEQYF. Full variable domain (rest looked up from reference TRBV11-2 and TRBJ2-7): EAGVAQSPRYKIIEKRQSVAFWCNPISGHATLYWYQQILGQGPKLLIQFQNNGVVDDSQLPKDRFSAERLKGVDSTLKIQPAKLEDSAVYLCASSLVRRTAPMDYEQYFGPGTRLTVT.

A few counts support this clonotype. This chain links TRBV6-2 or TRBV6-3 with TRBJ2-2; D remains ambiguous. CDR1 and CDR2 from the germline V gene are MNHEY and SVGEGT. With 0 bases removed from V and 1 base from J, the gap between germline ends came to 12 bases. The CDR3 contains 17 residues. As DNA, the CDR3 is TGTGCCAGCAGTTACTCGATTGACTCACTGAACACCGGGGAGCTGTTTTTT. The encoded protein is CASSYSIDSLNTGELFF.

This clonotype came up a few times. The chain couples TRBV9 to TRBJ1-2, with 7 bases lining up with TRBD1. The V segment lost 4 bases and the J segment 1 base; nucleotides outside the gene matches: 7. This CDR3 has 15 residues. Germline CDR1 SGDLS, CDR2 YYNGEE. CDR3 residues: CASSPRDSYNYGYTF. In DNA, the CDR3 is TGTGCCAGCAGCCCCCGGGACAGCTATAACTATGGCTACACCTTC.

The chain uses TRBV19 and TRBJ1-5; D is ambiguous. CDR3 length: 14 amino acids. In germline, CDR1 is LNHDA, CDR2 SQIVND (reference sequence). V was pared by 8 bases and J by 2 bases, with 13 bases between. The CDR3 here is CASSQPGRNQPQHF. The CDR3 region has the DNA TGTGCCAGTTCCCAACCCGGGCGCAATCAGCCCCAGCATTTT.

The rearrangement links TRBV7-8 to TRBJ2-1, with TRBD2 matching over 10 bases. In germline, CDR1 is SGHVS, CDR2 FQNEAQ. The CDR3 runs to 17 residues. The trim removed 5 bases at V and 2 bases at J, leaving 9 bases unmatched. CDR3 residues: CASSPERGTSAYNEQFF. The CDR3 coding sequence is TGTGCCAGCAGCCCGGAAAGGGGGACTAGCGCCTACAATGAGCAGTTCTTC.

In its sample, this clonotype was seen many times. The chain couples TRBV29-1 to TRBJ2-7; possible D gene TRBD2, 5 bases. The CDR3 spans 11 residues. V dropped 6 bases and J dropped 4 bases, with 10 bases sitting between them. Germline CDR1 reads SQVTM; CDR2 reads ANQGSEA. DNA for the CDR3: TGCAGCGTCTTCCGGGATTACGAGCAGTACTTC. This translates into CSVFRDYEQYF.

The V gene is TRBV20-1, the J gene TRBJ2-3; the match to TRBD2 covers 8 bases. The CDR3 has 13 amino acids. The germline V gene has CDR1 DFQATT and CDR2 SNEGSKA (reference sequence). Trimming took 5 bases from V and 0 from J; bases not matched to a gene: 1. The CDR3 coding sequence is TGCAGTGCTCCGGGAGGGAGCACAGATACGCAGTATTTT. Translation gives CSAPGGSTDTQYF.

This clonotype was counted many times. The gene calls are TRBV6-2 or TRBV6-3 and TRBJ2-1; D possibly matches TRBD1 or TRBD2 (5 bases each). This CDR3 has 14 amino acids. Germline lookup yields CDR1 MNHEY and CDR2 SVGEGT. V was cut by 2 bases and J by 3 bases, with 8 bases left in between. The CDR3 region is CASSYGTLYNEQFF. As DNA, the CDR3 is TGTGCCAGCAGTTACGGGACGCTCTACAATGAGCAGTTCTTC.

CDR3 coding DNA: TGCAGCGTTGACGGGGGGCACTCCTACGAGCAGTACTTC. It specifies CSVDGGHSYEQYF. The gene calls are TRBV29-1 and TRBJ2-7; tentative D call: TRBD2 (7 bases). V was shortened by 3 bases and J by 0 bases, with 9 bases between the two germline ends. The CDR3 spans 13 residues. The germline V gene has CDR1 SQVTM and CDR2 ANQGSEA.

This clonotype has at least ten counts. The V and J genes are TRBV4-3 and TRBJ2-1; 12 bases are a match to TRBD2. The CDR3 contains 16 residues. The ends lost 0 bases at V and 9 bases at J; junction bases unmatched: 6. Germline loops: CDR1 LGHNA, CDR2 YSLEER. The CDR3 spells CASSQELAGGGGEQFF. CDR3 nucleotides: TGCGCCAGCAGCCAAGAACTAGCGGGAGGAGGGGGTGAGCAGTTCTTC.

This clonotype was observed at least ten times. The rearrangement links TRBV20-1 to TRBJ2-7; D is undetermined. Germline CDR1 and CDR2: DFQATT and SNEGSKA (reference sequence). This CDR3 spans 14 amino acids. V lost 0 bases, J lost 5 bases, and 14 bases lay in between. CDR3 sequence reads: CSARDRPSSDEQYF. CDR3 sequence (DNA): TGCAGTGCTAGAGATCGTCCTAGTTCCGACGAGCAGTACTTC.

This clonotype was recorded a few times. The rearrangement joins TRBV20-1 to TRBJ2-1; D is uncertain. V lost 3 bases to trimming and J lost 4 bases, with 13 bases between them. Germline CDR1 is DFQATT and CDR2 is SNEGSKA (reference sequence). The CDR3 runs 14 residues. The CDR3 spells CSARLETRYNEQFF. The CDR3 coding sequence is TGCAGTGCTAGGCTGGAGACAAGATACAATGAGCAGTTCTTC.

This clonotype was counted a single time. The chain combines TRBV30 with TRBJ2-5; D may be TRBD1 or TRBD2 (5 bases each). V lost 0 bases, J lost 4 bases, and 9 bases lay in between. This CDR3 has 13 amino acids. Germline V gene lookup returns CDR1 GTSNPN and CDR2 SVGIG (reference sequence). CDR3 nucleotide sequence: TGTGCCTGGAGTGTTGGGGGTCGAGAGACCCAGTACTTC. Protein product: CAWSVGGRETQYF.

At least ten counts were recorded for this clonotype. The chain joins TRBV6-1 to TRBJ2-2; D uncertain. Trimming stripped 6 bases from V and 2 bases from J, with 10 bases between. The CDR3 length is 14 residues. Germline assignment: CDR1 MNHNS and CDR2 SASEGT. CDR3 loop: CASSPLLNTGELFF. CDR3 in DNA: TGTGCCAGCAGCCCTCTCTTAAACACCGGGGAGCTGTTTTTT.

This clonotype has at least ten counts. The gene calls are TRBV4-1 and TRBJ2-7, with TRBD1 identical over 10 bases. Germline values: CDR1 MGHRA, CDR2 YSYEKL. The J segment lost 0 bases and the V segment lost 4 bases, leaving 3 bases of the junction unmatched. The CDR3 contains 15 residues. CDR3 amino acids: CASSLRQGASYEQYF. CDR3 nucleotide sequence: TGCGCCAGCAGCCTCCGACAGGGGGCCTCCTACGAGCAGTACTTC.

This clonotype was counted a few times. The chain links TRBV5-1 to TRBJ2-3, with 7 positions matching TRBD2. J gave up 2 bases and V 2 bases, and 5 bases lay outside the gene matches. There are 15 residues in the CDR3. The germline V gene encodes CDR1 SGHRS and CDR2 YFSETQ. The CDR3 nucleotides are TGCGCCAGCAGCTTCCGGGACTACTTCACAGATACGCAGTATTTT. Amino acids: CASSFRDYFTDTQYF. Full variable domain (rest looked up from reference TRBV5-1 and TRBJ2-3): KAGVTQTPRYLIKTRGQQVTLSCSPISGHRSVSWYQQTPGQGLQFLFEYFSETQRNKGNFPGRFSGRQFSNSRSEMNVSTLELGDSALYLCASSFRDYFTDTQYFGPGTRLTVL.

The rearrangement links TRBV10-3 to TRBJ2-1, with TRBD2 matching over 7 bases. Germline CDR1 and CDR2: ENHRY and SYGVKD. The V and J ends lost 0 bases and 0 bases, in that order; junction bases with no gene match: 8. The CDR3 extends over 18 amino acids. CDR3 loop: CAISESDDGRTSYNEQFF. For the CDR3, the DNA is TGTGCCATCAGTGAGTCGGACGACGGGAGGACCTCCTACAATGAGCAGTTCTTC.

This clonotype has a handful of counts. The chain has TRBV9 and TRBJ2-1; the D is unclear. CDR3 length: 14 amino acids. Trimming left V 4 bases short and J 0 bases short, with 8 bases between. Germline loops: CDR1 SGDLS, CDR2 YYNGEE. The CDR3 reads CASSNPSSYNEQFF. The CDR3 DNA sequence: TGTGCCAGCAGCAACCCCAGCTCCTACAATGAGCAGTTCTTC.

The gene calls are TRBV20-1 and TRBJ2-3; 12 bases agree with TRBD1. CDR1 and CDR2 from the germline V gene are DFQATT and SNEGSKA (reference sequence). The CDR3 covers 17 residues. Unmatched junction bases numbered 7, after V lost 1 base and J lost 2 bases. The CDR3 spells CSARAPGQGADTDTQYF. As DNA, the CDR3 is TGCAGTGCTAGAGCACCGGGACAGGGGGCGGACACAGATACGCAGTATTTT.

This clonotype was observed a few times. The chain is built from TRBV4-1 and TRBJ2-5; D may be TRBD2 (5 bases). The CDR3 spans 14 residues. Trimming left V 0 bases short and J 7 bases short, with 12 bases between. From germline, CDR1 is MGHRA and CDR2 YSYEKL. This CDR3 is CASSQDHGVGTQYF. As DNA, the CDR3 is TGCGCCAGCAGCCAAGATCACGGGGTTGGGACCCAGTACTTC.

This clonotype was recorded many times. The rearrangement links TRBV11-2 to TRBJ2-1; D is uncertain. This CDR3 has 10 amino acids. V was pared by 3 bases and J by 9 bases, with 3 bases between. Germline loops: CDR1 SGHAT, CDR2 FQNNGV. In DNA form, the CDR3 reads TGTGCCAGCAGCTTTAGTGAGCAGTTCTTC. Residues: CASSFSEQFF.

The rearrangement uses TRBV6-1 and TRBJ2-5, with D perhaps TRBD1 or TRBD2 (6 bases each). Germline-derived CDR1 and CDR2 are MNHNS and SASEGT. This CDR3 is built from 15 residues. With 5 bases removed from V and 1 base from J, the gap between germline ends came to 14 bases. The CDR3 spells CASSPPGAGQETQYF. DNA for the CDR3: TGTGCCAGCAGTCCCCCGGGGGCGGGCCAAGAGACCCAGTACTTC.

The chain joins TRBV14 to TRBJ1-2; tentatively, D is TRBD1 (5 bases). The V end lost 0 bases, the J end lost 0 bases, and 14 bases lay between the germline ends. CDR3 length: 17 residues. In germline, CDR1 is SGHDN, CDR2 FVKESK. The DNA of the CDR3 is TGTGCCAGCAGCCAAGATGCGCGGGACCCAACTAACTATGGCTACACCTTC. Translating gives CASSQDARDPTNYGYTF.

This clonotype was seen many times. The chain recombines TRBV5-1 with TRBJ2-1, with 10 bases aligning to TRBD1. Germline lookup yields CDR1 SGHRS and CDR2 YFSETQ. The CDR3 covers 14 residues. J gave up 4 bases and V 3 bases, and 1 base lay outside the gene matches. This chain's CDR3 is CASSSGQGYNEQFF. CDR3 sequence (DNA): TGCGCCAGCAGCTCGGGACAGGGGTACAATGAGCAGTTCTTC. The whole variable domain, remainder taken from reference TRBV5-1 and TRBJ2-1, is KAGVTQTPRYLIKTRGQQVTLSCSPISGHRSVSWYQQTPGQGLQFLFEYFSETQRNKGNFPGRFSGRQFSNSRSEMNVSTLELGDSALYLCASSSGQGYNEQFFGPGTRLTVL.

The chain links TRBV28 to TRBJ1-2; weak D call: TRBD1 (5 bases). Trimming stripped 8 bases from V and 5 bases from J, with 21 bases between. CDR1 and CDR2 from the germline V gene are MDHEN and SYDVKM. There are 15 residues in the CDR3. As DNA, the CDR3 is TGTGCCAGCTCTAGACGCCGACAGAGGGCTTATGGCTACACCTTC. Encoded protein: CASSRRRQRAYGYTF.

The chain combines TRBV7-3 with TRBJ2-1; D call uncertain. Germline lookup yields CDR1 SGHTA and CDR2 FQGTGA. V lost 5 bases and J 8 bases, leaving 13 bases between the germline ends. The CDR3 contains 13 residues. CDR3 nucleotides: TGTGCCAGCAGCCCAAGACCAGCGTATGAGCAGTTCTTC. Its translation: CASSPRPAYEQFF. The complete variable domain, with remaining parts taken from reference TRBV7-3 and TRBJ2-1, reads GAGVSQTPSNKVTEKGKYVELRCDPISGHTALYWYRQSLGQGPEFLIYFQGTGAADDSGLPNDRFFAVRPEGSVSTLKIQRTERGDSAVYLCASSPRPAYEQFFGPGTRLTVL.

This clonotype was seen a handful of times. CDR3 sequence: CASSQDRGVGYTF. DNA of the CDR3: TGTGCCAGCAGCCAGGACAGGGGGGTTGGCTACACCTTC. The V call is TRBV6-6, the J call TRBJ1-2; 10 nucleotides agree with TRBD1. This CDR3 is 13 amino acids long. Trimming removed 6 bases from V and 7 bases from J; junction bases left unmatched: 5. Looked up from germline, CDR1 is MNHNY and CDR2 is SVGAGI (reference sequence).

This clonotype was counted once. A read error is possible here, since a much larger clone lies one base away. The V call is TRBV5-1, the J call TRBJ2-3; either TRBD1 or TRBD2 may supply D (5 bases each). The CDR3 sequence is 15 residues long. V was pared by 3 bases and J by 3 bases, with 14 bases between. CDR1 and CDR2 (germline): SGHRS, YFSETQ. The CDR3 is CASSSRGPETDTQYF. The CDR3 DNA reads as TGCGCCAGCAGCTCCCGGGGCCCGGAAACAGATACGCAGTATTTT.

The chain carries TRBV11-3 and TRBJ1-6; D unresolved. V lost 5 bases to trimming and J lost 7 bases, with 9 bases between them. The CDR3 covers 13 residues. CDR1 is SGHNT, CDR2 YENEEA, per germline. CDR3 region: CASSREGNSPLHF. The CDR3 region has the DNA TGTGCCAGCAGCCGGGAGGGAAATTCACCCCTCCACTTT.

This clonotype has a handful of counts. This chain uses TRBV12-3 or TRBV12-4 with TRBJ2-7; 7 bases agree with TRBD1. This CDR3 has 14 residues. The ends lost 3 bases at V and 5 bases at J; junction bases unmatched: 7. The CDR3 protein is CASSFVTGPHEQYF. For the CDR3, the DNA is TGTGCCAGCAGTTTTGTGACAGGGCCCCACGAGCAGTACTTC.

The V gene is TRBV6-2 or TRBV6-3, the J gene TRBJ1-1; no firm D call. The CDR3 loop spans 16 amino acids. Per germline, CDR1 MNHEY and CDR2 SVGEGT. V was shortened by 7 bases and J by 6 bases, with 24 bases between the two germline ends. The CDR3 region has the DNA TGTGCCAGCATCCCCTTCGGGAACCGCTATCGGGCTGAAGCTTTCTTT. Protein: CASIPFGNRYRAEAFF.